A selection of T cell receptor beta chains follows, all from one sample in a study of T cells after yellow fever vaccination. TCRdb reanalysed the 5' RACE reads using MiXCR and keeps one entry per CDR3 protein. The sample includes a few hundred thousand distinct CDR3 sequences, around 6.8% seen only once; the top ten take roughly a sixth. The source material was PBMCs, sampled roughly 47 days after the first yellow fever vaccination. All receptors come from a man younger than 35 who received the YFV17D yellow fever vaccine. CDR3s include the opening cysteine and the closing phenylalanine or tryptophan.

v_call: TRBV7-2
cdr3_aa: CATRAGPYNSPLHF

v_call: TRBV7-2
cdr3_aa: CASSRTRGIYNEQFF

v_call: TRBV5-1
cdr3_aa: CASSSGQGYQETQYF

v_call: TRBV7-3
cdr3_aa: CASSPVGTSILETQYF

v_call: TRBV20-1
cdr3_aa: CSATAGGQETQYF

v_call: TRBV5-1
cdr3_aa: CASSYRLAGARGTDTQYF

v_call: TRBV5-5
cdr3_aa: CASSARDRVSYNEQFF

v_call: TRBV4-3
cdr3_aa: CASSQEPSREWRITTGELFF

v_call: TRBV18
cdr3_aa: CASSSDLNQPQHF

v_call: TRBV7-2
cdr3_aa: CASSFGSARLGQFF

v_call: TRBV27
cdr3_aa: CASSLRGGMDSPLHF

v_call: TRBV24-1
cdr3_aa: CATSDARPGPNINEQFF

v_call: TRBV4-3
cdr3_aa: CASSPALRDRVEGYTF

v_call: TRBV6-1
cdr3_aa: CASRPRLGGTDTQYF

v_call: TRBV6-1
cdr3_aa: CASSKRWTGALPNQPQHF

v_call: TRBV12-3/TRBV12-4
cdr3_aa: CASSSGALKVQETQYF

v_call: TRBV5-4
cdr3_aa: CASSEIAGSDTQYF

v_call: TRBV9
cdr3_aa: CASSQQGTGNTIYF

v_call: TRBV3-1
cdr3_aa: CATSQLAGGSGANVLTF

v_call: TRBV5-1
cdr3_aa: CASSLVSKKNNEQFF

v_call: TRBV6-6
cdr3_aa: CASSRQNYGYTF

v_call: TRBV5-1
cdr3_aa: CASSFGGLAGGTDTQYF

v_call: TRBV4-2
cdr3_aa: CASSQPGQYTDTQYF

v_call: TRBV7-9
cdr3_aa: CASSPRTGWGKGSEAFF

v_call: TRBV11-2
cdr3_aa: CASSFSGDTIYF

v_call: TRBV5-1
cdr3_aa: CASRGEGQETQYF

v_call: TRBV5-1
cdr3_aa: CASTGLAGVSGGTQYF

v_call: TRBV6-1
cdr3_aa: CASVSRGSTDTQYF

v_call: TRBV7-2
cdr3_aa: CASSFWPVNEKLFF

v_call: TRBV4-3
cdr3_aa: CASSQVGLVGSNEQFF

v_call: TRBV15
cdr3_aa: CATMTAGEFRETQYF

v_call: TRBV19
cdr3_aa: CASSRTGSSYEQYF

v_call: TRBV14
cdr3_aa: CASSPGRGASPLHF

v_call: TRBV29-1
cdr3_aa: CSVEGDDTEAFF

v_call: TRBV5-1
cdr3_aa: CASSPGGGARAEAFF

v_call: TRBV7-2
cdr3_aa: CASGLQGNEQFF

v_call: TRBV6-2/TRBV6-3
cdr3_aa: CASSYIKTGAPNQPQHF

v_call: TRBV5-1
cdr3_aa: CASSVTGGGYEQYF

v_call: TRBV2
cdr3_aa: CASSEYSGQVRQPQHF

v_call: TRBV7-2
cdr3_aa: CASSFRTGDSPLHF

v_call: TRBV5-1
cdr3_aa: CASSQREGGTEAFF

v_call: TRBV4-2
cdr3_aa: CASSSGGTQYF

v_call: TRBV5-1
cdr3_aa: CASSLGPSGTEAFF

v_call: TRBV7-2
cdr3_aa: CASSPQGSQETQYF

v_call: TRBV7-9
cdr3_aa: CASSPYGLAGGPNEQFF

v_call: TRBV7-7
cdr3_aa: CASSPSYSYNEQFF

v_call: TRBV5-6
cdr3_aa: CASSTGQVQETQYF

v_call: TRBV5-1
cdr3_aa: CASSLVGEQYF

v_call: TRBV11-1
cdr3_aa: CASSFLPPSSGGAEDTQYF

v_call: TRBV7-9
cdr3_aa: CASSLTGSNTEAFF

v_call: TRBV5-1
cdr3_aa: CASSPGGGSEQYF

v_call: TRBV20-1
cdr3_aa: CSARVRGVQGSPLHF